The clone carrying this T cell receptor beta chain was recorded once. This entry comes from a study of blood T cell repertoires in COVID-19. Profiling relied on immunoSEQ multiplex PCR, and the TCRdb table lists in-frame clones only, not all of them. The sample lists hundreds of thousands of clones, about four fifths seen once, with about 5.3% in the top ten. The CDR3 is 15 amino acids. CDR1 SGHAT and CDR2 FQNNGV come from the germline V gene. The V segment lost 5 bases and the J segment 4 bases; nucleotides outside the gene matches: 5. Input material: PBMCs or T cells enriched from blood (not recorded which). This receptor was obtained from a woman aged 45 to 65 who had been exposed to COVID-19. The chain employs TRBV11-2 and TRBJ2-2; 9 bases are a match to TRBD2. The CDR3 sequence is CASSAGLAGTGELFF. The CDR3 DNA reads as TGTGCCAGCAGCGCGGGACTAGCAGGCACCGGGGAGCTGTTTTTT. Supplemented by reference TRBV11-2 and TRBJ2-2, the full variable domain reads EAGVAQSPRYKIIEKRQSVAFWCNPISGHATLYWYQQILGQGPKLLIQFQNNGVVDDSQLPKDRFSAERLKGVDSTLKIQPAKLEDSAVYLCASSAGLAGTGELFFGEGSRLTVL.